The text below deals with one T cell receptor beta chain. Its target is not known. The data are from a study of T cell responses to AZD1222 COVID-19 vaccine. Here immunoSEQ multiplex PCR was the method, and the copy in TCRdb shows in-frame clones only, minus some. The repertoire has about 220,000 clones, about 92% of them found once; the top ten carry roughly 1%. CDR1 and CDR2 (germline): MGHRA, YSYEKL. V lost 4 bases, J lost 5 bases, and 4 bases stayed unmatched. The CDR3 extends over 14 amino acids. Study-wide results and caveats: Only after the peak T cell response were repertoires sampled. Clonal diversity may have been underestimated in mostly white British donors. Among vaccine-associated CD4 TCRs, coverage spanned spike, with dominance at 160-218 and 743-854. Variant regions that are unmutated are reportedly the target of nearly half of spike-specific TCRs.

This receptor was taken from an adult in good health. The genes are TRBV4-1 and TRBJ1-2, with 10 bases identical to TRBD1. Sample: peripheral blood, taken on day 0 of MenACWY control vaccination. CDR3 in amino acids: CASSRDRGHYGYTF. Here the CDR3 DNA reads TGCGCCAGCAGCCGGGACAGGGGACATTATGGCTACACCTTC.